The 29 T cell receptor beta chains below all came from one sample that was sequenced in a study of T-cell memory formation after mild COVID-19. TCRdb fed the 5' RACE reads into MiXCR, producing one record per CDR3 protein. The sample records around 340,000 distinct CDR3 sequences, about an eighth being singletons. Input material: PBMCs or a T cell subset sorted from them (not recorded which). The receptors here all came from a man younger than 35 who had mild COVID-19 (a few samples of this study predate the infection). Cell type and time point are not known.

This chain connects TRBV10-3 to TRBJ1-3, with D unclear. Germline lookup yields CDR1 ENHRY and CDR2 SYGVKD. The CDR3 runs 10 residues. The V end lost 8 bases, the J end lost 3 bases, and 2 bases lay between the germline ends. This CDR3 is CAIGGNTIYF. CDR3 nucleotide sequence: TGTGCCATCGGTGGAAACACCATATATTTT.

This clonotype has ten or more counts. This chain uses TRBV7-2 with TRBJ2-5; D ambiguous. With 5 bases removed from V and 5 bases from J, the gap between germline ends came to 9 bases. Germline CDR1 is SGHTA and CDR2 is FQGNSA. The CDR3 length is 12 residues. CDR3 DNA: TGTGCCAGCAGCCCCGATCGTGAGACCCAGTACTTC. Its protein product is CASSPDRETQYF.

This clonotype was seen more than once but under ten times. The chain links TRBV7-9 to TRBJ2-5, with D tentatively TRBD1 or TRBD2 (5 bases each). In germline, CDR1 is SEHNR, CDR2 FQNEAQ (reference sequence). V lost 5 bases and J lost 5, with 21 bases in between. The CDR3 is made up of 16 amino acids. Here the CDR3 reads CASSHPPGRMIETQYF. As DNA, the CDR3 is TGTGCCAGCAGCCATCCACCGGGACGGATGATCGAGACCCAGTACTTC.

CDR3 sequence reads: CASSSFPGATYEQYF. CDR3 DNA sequence: TGTGCCAGCAGCTCCTTCCCCGGGGCCACCTACGAGCAGTACTTC. V is TRBV7-3 and J is TRBJ2-7; D might be TRBD1 or TRBD2, each matching 5 bases. This CDR3 has 15 residues. Trimming shortened V by 4 bases and J by 2 bases, and 15 bases separated the two germline ends. Germline V CDR1 and CDR2: SGHTA, FQGTGA.

The rearrangement joins TRBV27 to TRBJ1-1; 8 positions match TRBD1. Trimming cost V 3 bases and J 11 bases; bases outside gene matches: 11. This CDR3 contains 14 residues. The germline V gene has CDR1 MNHEY and CDR2 SMNVEV (reference sequence). DNA for the CDR3: TGTGCCAGCAGTTTTTTCCAGGGGGCAGGGGAGGCTTTCTTT. Translating it yields CASSFFQGAGEAFF.

This clonotype came up a few times. V is TRBV30 and J is TRBJ2-3, with TRBD2 identical over 7 bases. The V and J ends lost 0 bases and 3 bases, in that order; junction bases with no gene match: 9. The CDR3 extends over 16 amino acids. Germline V gene sequence: CDR1 GTSNPN, CDR2 SVGIG (reference sequence). CDR3 amino acids: CAWSVWSGGKTDTQYF. The CDR3 DNA follows: TGTGCCTGGAGTGTCTGGTCGGGGGGAAAGACAGATACGCAGTATTTT.

The chain has TRBV10-3 and TRBJ2-3; 9 nucleotides agree with TRBD1. The CDR3 runs to 15 residues. Per germline, CDR1 ENHRY and CDR2 SYGVKD. V was pared by 2 bases and J by 5 bases, with 5 bases of the junction left unmatched. The CDR3 nucleotides read TGTGCCATCAGTGAGGGGGACAGGGCGGAAGATACGCAGTATTTT. The encoded protein is CAISEGDRAEDTQYF.

V usage is TRBV6-1 and J usage is TRBJ2-7, with 9 bases that match TRBD1. CDR1 is MNHNS, CDR2 SASEGT, per germline. This CDR3 has 15 residues. Germline trimming cut 0 bases from V and 4 bases from J; bases unmatched to any gene: 4. The CDR3 here is CASSEALGQGYEQYF. CDR3 in DNA: TGTGCCAGCAGTGAAGCGCTGGGACAGGGATACGAGCAGTACTTC.

V and J are TRBV28 and TRBJ2-5, with D perhaps matching TRBD1 (5 bases). The V gene lost 3 bases and the J gene lost 6 bases, with 8 bases spanning the gap. The CDR3 spans 12 residues. Germline loops: CDR1 MDHEN, CDR2 SYDVKM. The CDR3 DNA reads as TGTGCCAGCAGTTTGAACAGGAAGACCCAGTACTTC. It translates to CASSLNRKTQYF.

The chain uses TRBV24-1 and TRBJ2-3, with D uncertain. This CDR3 has 13 amino acids. Germline CDR1 reads KGHDR; CDR2 reads SFDVKD. Trimming took off 7 bases at V and 4 bases at J, with 11 bases between the two ends. CDR3 amino acids: CATRPVPSDTQYF. The DNA of the CDR3 is TGTGCCACCAGGCCGGTGCCCTCAGATACGCAGTATTTT.

The rearrangement links TRBV7-3 to TRBJ1-5, with 9 bases that match TRBD1. The CDR3 is 19 residues long. V was clipped by 8 bases and J by 5 bases; unmatched bases: 22. Germline CDR1 reads SGHTA; CDR2 reads FQGTGA. The CDR3 here is CASSSRARDRELGDQPQHF. In nucleotides, the CDR3 is TGTGCCAGCTCATCCAGAGCCCGGGACAGGGAACTTGGGGATCAGCCCCAGCATTTT.

For the CDR3, the DNA is TGTGCCAGCAGTTTTTTCTCTAGCACAGATACGCAGTATTTT. Residues: CASSFFSSTDTQYF. The chain carries TRBV6-1 and TRBJ2-3, with D uncertain. The ends were cut back, 5 bases at V and 0 bases at J, with 9 bases in the middle. Germline values: CDR1 MNHNS, CDR2 SASEGT. CDR3 size: 14 residues.

This clonotype occurred a few times. The chain joins TRBV7-6 to TRBJ2-5; D is possibly TRBD1 (5 bases). Trimming pared 2 bases from V and 6 bases from J, leaving 10 bases between. The germline V gene encodes CDR1 SGHVS and CDR2 FNYEAQ. The CDR3 has 13 residues. The CDR3 spells CASSLQGLQTQYF. For the CDR3, the DNA is TGTGCCAGCAGCTTACAGGGTCTGCAGACCCAGTACTTC.

A few counts support this clonotype. V usage is TRBV7-9 and J usage is TRBJ1-2; D possibly corresponds to TRBD1 (5 bases). This CDR3 is built from 14 residues. Looked up from germline, CDR1 is SEHNR and CDR2 is FQNEAQ (reference sequence). V lost 7 bases, J lost 0 bases, and 12 bases lay in between. CDR3 DNA: TGTGCCAGCACCCCCGGGGCCTCTAACTATGGCTACACCTTC. Its protein is CASTPGASNYGYTF. Looking up the rest from reference TRBV7-9 and TRBJ1-2 gives the full variable domain: DTGVSQNPRHKITKRGQNVTFRCDPISEHNRLYWYRQTLGQGPEFLTYFQNEAQLEKSRLLSDRFSAERPKGSFSTLEIQRTEQGDSAMYLCASTPGASNYGYTFGSGTRLTVV.

The chain combines TRBV24-1 with TRBJ2-3; D is ambiguous. Germline V gives CDR1 KGHDR, CDR2 SFDVKD. V was shortened by 1 base and J by 4 bases, with 8 bases between the two germline ends. The CDR3 contains 14 residues. The chain's CDR3 is CATSDFKWADTQYF. For the CDR3, the DNA is TGTGCCACCAGTGATTTCAAGTGGGCAGATACGCAGTATTTT.

J is TRBJ1-6 and V is TRBV5-5, with TRBD1 as a possible D gene (6 bases). In germline, CDR1 is SGHKS, CDR2 YYEKEE (reference sequence). This CDR3 is 14 amino acids long. The germline V and J ends were trimmed by 1 base and 9 bases, with 11 bases remaining between them. CDR3 protein: CASSLTGFGSPLHF. Written as DNA, the CDR3 is TGTGCCAGCAGCTTGACAGGGTTTGGTTCACCCCTCCACTTT.

This clonotype was seen a handful of times. CDR3 protein: CASSLGRSGPLHF. For the CDR3, the DNA is TGTGCCAGCAGCCTGGGACGTTCGGGGCCCCTCCACTTT. The chain uses TRBV3-1 and TRBJ1-6; maybe TRBD1 (5 bases). CDR3 size: 13 residues. Germline CDR1 LGHDT, CDR2 YNNKEL (reference sequence). Trimming cost V 4 bases and J 13 bases, with 14 bases left between them. Using reference TRBV3-1 and TRBJ1-6 for the parts outside the CDR3, the full variable domain is DTAVSQTPKYLVTQMGNDKSIKCEQNLGHDTMYWYKQDSKKFLKIMFSYNNKELIINETVPNRFSPKSPDKAHLNLHINSLELGDSAVYFCASSLGRSGPLHFGNGTRLTVT.

This clonotype was recorded a few times. The DNA for the CDR3 is TGTGCCAGCAGCCAGAGGGGGATGAGGGATGGCTACACCTTC. Residues: CASSQRGMRDGYTF. This rearrangement joins TRBV7-9 to TRBJ1-2; a possible D gene is TRBD1 (6 bases). The V gene lost 5 bases and the J gene lost 6 bases, with 16 bases spanning the gap. Germline V gene data show CDR1 as SEHNR and CDR2 as FQNEAQ (reference sequence). This CDR3 is built from 14 residues.

The chain joins TRBV20-1 to TRBJ2-7, with 7 nucleotides matching TRBD1. CDR3 length equals 13 residues. Trimming cost V 5 bases and J 2 bases; bases outside gene matches: 6. The germline V gene encodes CDR1 DFQATT and CDR2 SNEGSKA (reference sequence). Here the CDR3 reads CSASTGVPYEQYF. For the CDR3, the DNA is TGCAGTGCTTCCACAGGGGTCCCCTACGAGCAGTACTTC.

The chain is built from TRBV5-4 and TRBJ1-2; weak D call: TRBD1 (6 bases). CDR1 is SGHNT, CDR2 YYREEE, per germline (reference sequence). The CDR3 totals 12 residues. With 0 bases removed from V and 8 bases from J, the gap between germline ends came to 8 bases. The CDR3 nucleotides are TGTGCCAGCAGCTTGGACAGGGCCGGCTACACCTTC. It is translated as CASSLDRAGYTF.

This clonotype was seen many times. The chain carries TRBV10-2 and TRBJ2-3; D not certain. The CDR3 is made up of 11 amino acids. Germline lookup yields CDR1 WSHSY and CDR2 SAAADI. V lost 4 bases, J lost 5 bases, and 4 bases lay in between. CDR3 amino acids: CASSAIDTQYF. The CDR3 DNA reads TGCGCCAGCAGTGCAATAGATACGCAGTATTTT.

The gene calls are TRBV30 and TRBJ2-2; 10 bases align to TRBD2. The V and J ends lost 2 bases and 8 bases, in that order; junction bases with no gene match: 2. Looked up from germline, CDR1 is GTSNPN and CDR2 is SVGIG (reference sequence). There are 13 residues in the CDR3. The CDR3 nucleotides read TGTGCCTGGAGTAAACTAGCGGGGGGGGAGCTGTTTTTT. It is translated as CAWSKLAGGELFF.

This clonotype occurred a few times. This chain connects TRBV12-3 or TRBV12-4 to TRBJ2-1; D not resolved. The CDR3 covers 15 residues. The ends were cut back, 3 bases at V and 2 bases at J, with 11 bases in the middle. CDR3 nucleotide sequence: TGTGCCAGCAGTTTTGACCAGCTTCCCTACAATGAGCAGTTCTTC. Translated, it gives CASSFDQLPYNEQFF.

The V and J genes are TRBV6-1 and TRBJ2-7; TRBD2 matches 10 bases. The CDR3 is made up of 18 amino acids. Trimming at V came to 1 base and at J to 1 base, leaving 10 bases not matched to a gene. CDR1 and CDR2 from the germline V gene are MNHNS and SASEGT. The DNA for the CDR3 is TGTGCCAGCAGTGAAGTGAGTGGGCTAGCGGGGGAATCCTACGAGCAGTACTTC. This gives the protein CASSEVSGLAGESYEQYF.

The sample holds many counts of this clonotype. The gene calls are TRBV6-2 or TRBV6-3 and TRBJ1-5; 9 bases agree with TRBD1. Germline CDR1 MNHEY, CDR2 SVGEGT. This CDR3 has 17 amino acids. V was pared by 4 bases and J by 2 bases, with 9 bases of the junction left unmatched. This CDR3 reads CASSCRTGEEGNQPQHF. As DNA, the CDR3 is TGTGCCAGCAGTTGTCGGACAGGGGAGGAGGGCAATCAGCCCCAGCATTTT.

This clonotype was counted between two and nine times. The J gene is TRBJ2-1, the V gene TRBV6-2 or TRBV6-3, with 14 nucleotides matching TRBD2. This CDR3 is 19 amino acids long. Per the germline V gene, CDR1 is MNHEY and CDR2 is SVGEGT. V lost 6 bases and J lost 4; bases outside the gene matches: 14. The CDR3 reads CASRIRNRLAGGPYNEQFF. The CDR3 coding sequence is TGTGCCAGCAGGATTAGGAATCGACTAGCGGGGGGGCCTTACAATGAGCAGTTCTTC.

The chain uses TRBV5-1 and TRBJ2-6, with 7 bases that match TRBD1. Germline lookup yields CDR1 SGHRS and CDR2 YFSETQ. J was trimmed by 0 bases and V by 4 bases; bases with no gene match: 19. This CDR3 spans 21 amino acids. The CDR3 bases are TGCGCCAGCAGCAACCCTCTCTCGACAGGGCTATCCCTCTCTGGGGCCAACGTCCTGACTTTC. This gives the protein CASSNPLSTGLSLSGANVLTF.

The gene calls are TRBV6-1 and TRBJ1-2; TRBD1 matches 7 bases. Looked up from germline, CDR1 is MNHNS and CDR2 is SASEGT. The V gene end was trimmed by 8 bases and the J gene end by 7 bases; junction bases not matched to a gene: 7. The CDR3 contains 12 residues. CDR3 region: CASGAGGIGYTF. The CDR3 region has the DNA TGTGCCAGCGGCGCAGGGGGGATTGGCTACACCTTC.

The CDR3 DNA follows: TGCAGTGCCAGGGGACAGGGACCCAATGAGCAGTTCTTC. Amino acids: CSARGQGPNEQFF. This rearrangement joins TRBV20-1 to TRBJ2-1; 9 bases are a match to TRBD1. In germline, CDR1 is DFQATT, CDR2 SNEGSKA (reference sequence). Losses at the gene ends were 6 bases for V and 6 bases for J; bases not matched to a gene: 6. The CDR3 sequence is 13 residues long.